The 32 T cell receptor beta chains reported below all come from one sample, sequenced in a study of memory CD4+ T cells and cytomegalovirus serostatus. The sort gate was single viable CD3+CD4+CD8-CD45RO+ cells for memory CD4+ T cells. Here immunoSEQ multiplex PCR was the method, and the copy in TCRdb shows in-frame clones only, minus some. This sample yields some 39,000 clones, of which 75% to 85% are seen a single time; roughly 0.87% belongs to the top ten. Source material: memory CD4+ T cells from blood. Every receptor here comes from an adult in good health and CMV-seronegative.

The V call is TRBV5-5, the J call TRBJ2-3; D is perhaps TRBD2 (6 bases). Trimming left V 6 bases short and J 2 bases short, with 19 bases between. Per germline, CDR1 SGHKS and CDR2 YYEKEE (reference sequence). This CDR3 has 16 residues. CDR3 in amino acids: CASTSEGGINTDTQYF. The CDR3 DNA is TGTGCCAGCACCTCAGAAGGCGGGATTAACACAGATACGCAGTATTTT.

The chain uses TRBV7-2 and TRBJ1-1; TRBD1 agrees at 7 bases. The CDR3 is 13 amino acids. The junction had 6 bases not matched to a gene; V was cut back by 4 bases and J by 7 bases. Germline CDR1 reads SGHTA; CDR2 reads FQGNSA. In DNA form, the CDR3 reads TGTGCCAGCAGCTCCCGACAGGGCGGTGAAGCTTTCTTT. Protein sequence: CASSSRQGGEAFF. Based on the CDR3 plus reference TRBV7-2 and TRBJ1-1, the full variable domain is GAGVSQSPSNKVTEKGKDVELRCDPISGHTALYWYRQSLGQGLEFLIYFQGNSAPDKSGLPSDRFSAERTGGSVSTLTIQRTQQEDSAVYLCASSSRQGGEAFFGQGTRLTVV.

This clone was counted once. CDR3 sequence: CASSLTSEAFF. CDR3 in DNA: TGTGCCAGCAGCCTGACTTCTGAAGCTTTCTTT. The chain has TRBV5-6 and TRBJ1-1, with unresolved D. Trimming shortened V by 4 bases and J by 6 bases, and 7 bases separated the two germline ends. CDR1 is SGHDT and CDR2 is YYEEEE in the germline V gene. The CDR3 sequence is 11 residues long.

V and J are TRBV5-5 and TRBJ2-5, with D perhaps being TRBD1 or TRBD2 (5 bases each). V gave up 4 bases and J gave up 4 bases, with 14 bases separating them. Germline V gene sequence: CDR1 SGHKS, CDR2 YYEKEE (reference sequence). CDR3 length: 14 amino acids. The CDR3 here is CASSQGRSGETQYF. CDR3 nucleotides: TGTGCCAGCAGCCAGGGACGTTCGGGAGAGACCCAGTACTTC.

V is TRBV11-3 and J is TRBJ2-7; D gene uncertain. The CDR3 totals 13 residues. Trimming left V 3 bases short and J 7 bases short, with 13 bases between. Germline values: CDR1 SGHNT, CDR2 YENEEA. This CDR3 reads CASSFTDLEEQYF. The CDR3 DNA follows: TGTGCCAGCAGCTTTACAGACCTGGAGGAGCAGTACTTC.

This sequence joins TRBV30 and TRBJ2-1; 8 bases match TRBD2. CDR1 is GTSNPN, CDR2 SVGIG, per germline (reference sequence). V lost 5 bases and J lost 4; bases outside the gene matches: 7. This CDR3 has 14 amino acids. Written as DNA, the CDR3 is TGTGCCTGGGGGACTAAGCGGGGGTACAATGAGCAGTTCTTC. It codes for CAWGTKRGYNEQFF.

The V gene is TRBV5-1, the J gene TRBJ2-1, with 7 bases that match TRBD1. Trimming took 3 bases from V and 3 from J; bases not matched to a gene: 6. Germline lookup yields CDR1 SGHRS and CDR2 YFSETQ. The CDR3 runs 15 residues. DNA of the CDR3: TGCGCCAGCAGCTCGGGGACAGCCGTCTACAATGAGCAGTTCTTC. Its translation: CASSSGTAVYNEQFF.

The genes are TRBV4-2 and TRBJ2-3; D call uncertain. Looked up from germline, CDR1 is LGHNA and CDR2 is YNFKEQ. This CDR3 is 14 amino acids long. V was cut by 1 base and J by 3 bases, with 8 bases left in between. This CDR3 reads CASSQVSRTDTQYF. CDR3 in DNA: TGTGCCAGCAGCCAAGTGTCTAGAACAGATACGCAGTATTTT.

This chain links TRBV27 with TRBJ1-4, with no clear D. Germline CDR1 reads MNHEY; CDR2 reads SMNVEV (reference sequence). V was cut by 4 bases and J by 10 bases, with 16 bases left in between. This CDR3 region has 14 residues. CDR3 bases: TGTGCCAGCAGTTCCGCACTAGGGCCCGTAAAACTGTTTTTT. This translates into CASSSALGPVKLFF.

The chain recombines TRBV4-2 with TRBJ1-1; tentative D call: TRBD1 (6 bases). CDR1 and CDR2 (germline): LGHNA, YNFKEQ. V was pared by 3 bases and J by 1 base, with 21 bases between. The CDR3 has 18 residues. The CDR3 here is CASSQDRRRGGRNTEAFF. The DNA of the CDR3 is TGTGCCAGCAGCCAGGACCGCCGGAGGGGGGGAAGGAACACTGAAGCTTTCTTT.

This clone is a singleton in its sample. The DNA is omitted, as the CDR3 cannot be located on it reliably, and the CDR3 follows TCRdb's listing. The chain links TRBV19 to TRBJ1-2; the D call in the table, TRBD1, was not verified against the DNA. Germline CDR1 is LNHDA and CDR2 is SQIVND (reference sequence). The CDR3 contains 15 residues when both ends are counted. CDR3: CASSIPGDFGDGYTF.

As DNA, the CDR3 is TGTGCCAGCAGCCCGACTGGGACTAGCGGGACAGATACGCAGTATTTT. Encoded protein: CASSPTGTSGTDTQYF. The chain combines TRBV4-2 with TRBJ2-3, with TRBD2 matching 12 bases. CDR3 size: 16 residues. From germline, CDR1 is LGHNA and CDR2 YNFKEQ. The J segment lost 3 bases and the V segment lost 4 bases, leaving 5 bases of the junction unmatched.

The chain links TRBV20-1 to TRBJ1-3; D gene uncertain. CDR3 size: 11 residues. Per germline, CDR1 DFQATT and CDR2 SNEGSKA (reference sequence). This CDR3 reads CSSNSGNTIYF. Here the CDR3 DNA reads TGCAGCTCTAACTCTGGAAACACCATATATTTT.

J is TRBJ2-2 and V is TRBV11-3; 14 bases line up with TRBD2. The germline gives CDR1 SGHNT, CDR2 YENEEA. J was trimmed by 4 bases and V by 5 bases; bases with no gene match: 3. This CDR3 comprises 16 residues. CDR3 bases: TGTGCCAGCAGCCGAGGGACTAGCGGGGGCACCGGGGAGCTGTTTTTT. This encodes CASSRGTSGGTGELFF.

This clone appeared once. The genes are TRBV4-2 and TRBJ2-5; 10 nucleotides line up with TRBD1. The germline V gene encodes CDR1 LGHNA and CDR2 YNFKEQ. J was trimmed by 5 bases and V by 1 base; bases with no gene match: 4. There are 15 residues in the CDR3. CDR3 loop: CASSQGQGAGETQYF. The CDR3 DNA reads TGTGCCAGCAGCCAAGGACAGGGGGCGGGGGAGACCCAGTACTTC.

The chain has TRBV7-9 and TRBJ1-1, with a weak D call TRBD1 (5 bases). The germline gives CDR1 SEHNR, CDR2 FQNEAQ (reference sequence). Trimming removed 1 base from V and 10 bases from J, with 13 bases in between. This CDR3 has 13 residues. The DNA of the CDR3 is TGTGCCAGCAGCTTAGAGGGGCAGGGTGCAGCTTTCTTT. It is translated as CASSLEGQGAAFF.

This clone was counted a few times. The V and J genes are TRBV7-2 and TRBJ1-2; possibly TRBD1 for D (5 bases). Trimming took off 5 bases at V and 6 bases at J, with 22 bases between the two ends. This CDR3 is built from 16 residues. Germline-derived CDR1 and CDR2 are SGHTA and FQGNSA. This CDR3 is CASSPLPHGGLNGYTF. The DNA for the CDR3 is TGTGCCAGCAGCCCCCTCCCCCACGGGGGTCTTAATGGCTACACCTTC. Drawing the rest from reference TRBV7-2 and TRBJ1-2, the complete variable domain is GAGVSQSPSNKVTEKGKDVELRCDPISGHTALYWYRQSLGQGLEFLIYFQGNSAPDKSGLPSDRFSAERTGGSVSTLTIQRTQQEDSAVYLCASSPLPHGGLNGYTFGSGTRLTVV.

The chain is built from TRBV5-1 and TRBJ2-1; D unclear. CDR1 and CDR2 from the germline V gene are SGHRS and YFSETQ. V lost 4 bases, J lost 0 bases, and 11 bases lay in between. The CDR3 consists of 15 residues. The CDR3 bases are TGCGCCAGCAGCCCTCAGACGAGCTCCTACAATGAGCAGTTCTTC. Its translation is CASSPQTSSYNEQFF. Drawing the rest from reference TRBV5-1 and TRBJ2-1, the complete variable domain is KAGVTQTPRYLIKTRGQQVTLSCSPISGHRSVSWYQQTPGQGLQFLFEYFSETQRNKGNFPGRFSGRQFSNSRSEMNVSTLELGDSALYLCASSPQTSSYNEQFFGPGTRLTVL.

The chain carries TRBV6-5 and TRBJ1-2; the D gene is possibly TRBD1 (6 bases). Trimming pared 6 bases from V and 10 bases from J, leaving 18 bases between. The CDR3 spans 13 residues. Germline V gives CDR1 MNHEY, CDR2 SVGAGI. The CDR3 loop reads CASRNPHGQLYTF. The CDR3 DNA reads TGTGCCAGCAGGAACCCCCATGGACAGCTCTACACCTTC.

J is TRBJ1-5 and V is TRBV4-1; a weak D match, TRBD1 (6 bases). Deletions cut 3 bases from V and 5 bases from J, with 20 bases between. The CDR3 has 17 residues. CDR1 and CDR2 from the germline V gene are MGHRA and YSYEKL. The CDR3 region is CASSQTPYRGLYQPQHF. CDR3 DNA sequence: TGCGCCAGCAGCCAGACCCCTTATCGGGGGCTCTATCAGCCCCAGCATTTT.

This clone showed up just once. Written as DNA, the CDR3 is TGCAGCGTTGCATTTTCACTAGCGGGGGAGACCCAGTACTTC. Translating it yields CSVAFSLAGETQYF. The chain joins TRBV29-1 to TRBJ2-5; 10 nucleotides match TRBD2. CDR1 is SQVTM, CDR2 ANQGSEA, per germline. With 4 bases clipped from V and 5 bases from J, the junction kept 7 bases outside the gene matches. This CDR3 contains 14 residues.

In nucleotides, the CDR3 is TGTGCCAGCAGCTTGATTTCCACCTCCTACGAGCAGTACTTC. Residues: CASSLISTSYEQYF. V and J are TRBV5-6 and TRBJ2-7; D is unresolved. This CDR3 has 14 residues. V gave up 1 base and J gave up 0 bases, with 8 bases separating them. The germline CDR1 and CDR2 sequences are SGHDT and YYEEEE.

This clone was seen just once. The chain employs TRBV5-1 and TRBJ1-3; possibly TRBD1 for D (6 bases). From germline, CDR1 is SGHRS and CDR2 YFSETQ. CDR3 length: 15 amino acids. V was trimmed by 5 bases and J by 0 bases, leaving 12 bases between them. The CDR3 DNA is TGCGCCAGCAGGAGGGGGGACTTCTCTGGAAACACCATATATTTT. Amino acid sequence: CASRRGDFSGNTIYF.

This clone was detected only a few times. In nucleotides, the CDR3 is TGTGCCAGCAGCGGGGGGCGCTTTCAGCCCCAGCATTTT. Protein sequence: CASSGGRFQPQHF. The chain links TRBV6-6 to TRBJ1-5; TRBD1 might be the D (6 bases). Trimming removed 6 bases at V and 6 bases at J, with 12 bases between. This CDR3 spans 13 amino acids. CDR1 and CDR2 from the germline V gene are MNHNY and SVGAGI (reference sequence).

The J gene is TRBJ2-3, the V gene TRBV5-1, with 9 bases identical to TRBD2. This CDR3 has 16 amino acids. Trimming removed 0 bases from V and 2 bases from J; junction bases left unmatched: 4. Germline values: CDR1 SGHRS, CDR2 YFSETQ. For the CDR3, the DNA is TGCGCCAGCAGCTTGGGGGCTAGCGGGAACACAGATACGCAGTATTTT. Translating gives CASSLGASGNTDTQYF.

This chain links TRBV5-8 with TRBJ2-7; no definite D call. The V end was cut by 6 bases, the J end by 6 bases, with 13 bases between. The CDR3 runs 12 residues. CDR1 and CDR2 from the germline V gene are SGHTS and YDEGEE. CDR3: CASTHEGGEQYF. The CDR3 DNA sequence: TGTGCCAGCACCCACGAAGGCGGCGAGCAGTACTTC.

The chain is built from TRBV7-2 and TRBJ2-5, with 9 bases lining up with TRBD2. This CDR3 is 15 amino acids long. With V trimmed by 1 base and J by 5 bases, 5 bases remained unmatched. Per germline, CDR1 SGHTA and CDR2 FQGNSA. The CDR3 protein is CASSLERGVLETQYF. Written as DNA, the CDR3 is TGTGCCAGCAGCTTAGAGCGGGGGGTGTTGGAGACCCAGTACTTC.

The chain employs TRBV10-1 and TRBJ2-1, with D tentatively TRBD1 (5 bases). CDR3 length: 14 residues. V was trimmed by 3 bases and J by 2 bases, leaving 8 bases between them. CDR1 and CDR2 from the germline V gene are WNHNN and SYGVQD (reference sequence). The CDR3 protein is CASSDRVPYNEQFF. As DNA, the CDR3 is TGCGCCAGCAGTGACAGGGTCCCCTACAATGAGCAGTTCTTC.

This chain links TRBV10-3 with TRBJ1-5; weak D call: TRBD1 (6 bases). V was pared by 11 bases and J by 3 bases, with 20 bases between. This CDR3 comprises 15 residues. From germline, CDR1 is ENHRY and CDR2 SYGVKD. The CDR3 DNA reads TGTGCCTCCGTTGGGGATTTGGGGGCCAATCAGCCCCAGCATTTT. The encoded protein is CASVGDLGANQPQHF.

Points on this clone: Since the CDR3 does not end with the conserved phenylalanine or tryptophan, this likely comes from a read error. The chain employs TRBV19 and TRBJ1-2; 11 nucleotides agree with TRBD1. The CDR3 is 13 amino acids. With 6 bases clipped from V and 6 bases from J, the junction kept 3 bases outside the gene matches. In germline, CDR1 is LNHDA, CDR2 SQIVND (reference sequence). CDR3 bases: TGTGCCAGTAGCAGGACAGGGGGCGATGGCTACACCCTC. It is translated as CASSRTGGDGYTL.

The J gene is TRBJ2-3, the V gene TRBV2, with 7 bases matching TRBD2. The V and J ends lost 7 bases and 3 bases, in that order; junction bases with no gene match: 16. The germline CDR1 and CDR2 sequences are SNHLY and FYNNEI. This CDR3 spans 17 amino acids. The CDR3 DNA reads TGTGCCAGCATGAAGGGCGGCGGGGGACCCGCAACAGATACGCAGTATTTT. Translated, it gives CASMKGGGGPATDTQYF.

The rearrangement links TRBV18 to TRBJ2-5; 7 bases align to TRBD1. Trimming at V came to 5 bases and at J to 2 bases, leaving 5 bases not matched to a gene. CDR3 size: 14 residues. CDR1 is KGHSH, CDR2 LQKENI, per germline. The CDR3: CASSRDRAQETQYF. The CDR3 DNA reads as TGTGCCAGCTCAAGGGACAGAGCACAAGAGACCCAGTACTTC.